This T cell receptor beta chain came from a study of blood T cell repertoires in COVID-19. In the original analysis: Scientists estimated how many nucleated cells there were by amplifying reference gene primers. The data were produced by immunoSEQ multiplex PCR, yet TCRdb's version contains in-frame clones alone and is incomplete. V and J calls and clone size follow that table, whereas D and trimming were derived from the DNA. The sample holds more than 110,000 clones, roughly 90% seen once. Germline CDR1 is KGHSH and CDR2 is LQKENI. CDR3 length equals 16 residues. V dropped 2 bases and J dropped 7; count of bases not matched to a gene: 11.

This sequence was found in a man aged 50 to 60 with active or convalescent COVID-19. This sequence joins TRBV18 and TRBJ1-2; 9 positions agree with TRBD1. Input material: peripheral blood. The CDR3 region has the DNA TGTGCCAGCTCACCATCCCCGACAGGGGGTGGTCGTGGCTACACCTTC. It translates to CASSPSPTGGGRGYTF.